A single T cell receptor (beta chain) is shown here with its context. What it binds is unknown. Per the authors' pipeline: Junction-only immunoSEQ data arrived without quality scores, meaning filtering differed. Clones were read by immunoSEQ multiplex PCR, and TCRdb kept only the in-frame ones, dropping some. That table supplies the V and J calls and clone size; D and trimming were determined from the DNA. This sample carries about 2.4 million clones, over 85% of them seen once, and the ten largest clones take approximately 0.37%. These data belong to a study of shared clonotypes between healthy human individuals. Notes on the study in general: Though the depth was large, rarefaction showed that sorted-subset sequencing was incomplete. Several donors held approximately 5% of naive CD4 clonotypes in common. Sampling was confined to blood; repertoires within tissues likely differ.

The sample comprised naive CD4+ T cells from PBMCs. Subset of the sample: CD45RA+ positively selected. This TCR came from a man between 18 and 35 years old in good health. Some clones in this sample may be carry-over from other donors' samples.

CDR3 loop: CASSRGVQQGQPQHF. The CDR3 region has the DNA TGTGCCAGCAGCCGGGGGGTTCAGCAGGGTCAGCCCCAGCATTTT. The chain joins TRBV9 to TRBJ1-5; D perhaps matches TRBD1 (5 bases). CDR1 SGDLS and CDR2 YYNGEE come from the germline V gene. The ends were cut back, 4 bases at V and 6 bases at J, with 17 bases in the middle. This CDR3 region has 15 residues.